This entry features one T cell receptor (beta chain) sequence. Its target is unknown. PCR amplification relied on 60 Vbeta primers (plus 13 Jbeta primers). Libraries were prepared by immunoSEQ multiplex PCR; TCRdb keeps only in-frame clonotypes and omits some of them. The sample consists of approximately 180,000 clones, roughly 76% of them appearing once. The source of the sample is a study of cytomegalovirus exposure and HLA in healthy donors. Study-wide context: Drawn from HLA-typed donors, about 85 million unique TCRs were held in an early data release.

Study-wide points: Most TCR sequences showed up rarely, but some public TCRs showed up in many donors. The authors judged a highly shared variant cluster likely a sequencing artifact.

There are 16 residues in the CDR3. Germline V gene data show CDR1 as SGHNT and CDR2 as YYREEE (reference sequence). The V gene end was trimmed by 0 bases and the J gene end by 10 bases; junction bases not matched to a gene: 7. The V call is TRBV5-4, the J call TRBJ2-2, with TRBD2 matching 12 bases. This sequence originates from a woman aged 18-29 years in good health and CMV-seropositive. Material: PBMCs. The CDR3 sequence: CASSLGLAGVHEELFF. CDR3 sequence (DNA): TGTGCCAGCAGCTTGGGACTAGCGGGGGTTCATGAGGAGCTGTTTTTT.